The rows below give T cell receptor beta chains drawn from one sample of a study of chemoradiotherapy in HPV16-positive cancers. Profiled with immunoSEQ multiplex PCR; TCRdb holds only in-frame clones, not every one. The sample lists 25,000 to 40,000 clones, roughly nine tenths occurring once. The specimen comprised blood, sampled from a patient who underwent chemoradiotherapy. The receptors originated from a human donor with HPV-associated anogenital cancer. The CDR3 runs from the conserved cysteine through the conserved F or W. A D gene is named only where the DNA matches it firmly. Clone size, where shown, is once, few, many, or a class for clones that have expanded.

TRBD1,few,TRBJ1-1,TRBV14,CASSGTATEAFF
.,.,TRBJ1-3,TRBV7-2,CASNPQQGVTGNTIYF
TRBD2,.,TRBJ2-6,TRBV19,CASSIEGASGVSSGANVLTF
.,.,TRBJ2-1,TRBV4-2,CASSQDLLVGPEQFF
.,once,TRBJ1-5,TRBV19,CASSIWDTNQPQHF
TRBD1,.,TRBJ1-1,TRBV7-6,CASSSRGGSGTTEAFF
TRBD1,.,TRBJ1-6,TRBV7-9,CASSLGQSNSPLHF
TRBD1,.,TRBJ2-2,TRBV19,CASSMTGVNTGELFF
.,.,TRBJ2-7,TRBV2,CASTESDSYEQYF
.,.,TRBJ2-5,TRBV5-6,CASSLAWGRETQYF
TRBD1,.,TRBJ2-5,TRBV18,CASSPGQMGETQYF
.,.,TRBJ1-4,TRBV15,CATSSNPTTRGSNEKLFF
.,.,TRBJ2-5,TRBV7-2,CASSDIRKHQETQYF
TRBD1,few,TRBJ2-2,TRBV5-1,CASSLQGAQGGELFF
.,few,TRBJ2-7,TRBV2,CASSPTDEQYF
.,.,TRBJ2-1,TRBV7-2,CASSSPGMSSAYNEQFF
TRBD1,.,TRBJ2-7,TRBV4-2,CASSLKTDRDRYEQYF
.,.,TRBJ1-3,TRBV9,CASSDRGSTGNTIYF
.,.,TRBJ2-3,TRBV5-1,CASSLGGDVSDTQYF
TRBD2,.,TRBJ2-7,TRBV4-1,CASSQDQLAGGDEQYF
.,few,TRBJ1-3,TRBV9,CASGGGNTIYF
.,.,TRBJ2-3,TRBV7-9,CASSSERGWKRDTQYF
.,.,TRBJ1-2,TRBV4-1,CASSQDKLQGNYGYTF
TRBD1,.,TRBJ1-2,TRBV11-2,CASSFAGGIGYGYTF
.,.,TRBJ2-6,TRBV6-4,CASTAESGANVLTF
.,.,TRBJ2-7,TRBV29-1,CSVEIAHGQRNEQYF
.,few,TRBJ1-6,TRBV14,CASSQLVGLDSPLHF
.,.,TRBJ1-1,TRBV4-3,CASSQEEGGANTEAFF
.,.,TRBJ2-4,TRBV7-3,CASSPRGPEGNIQYF
.,.,TRBJ2-1,TRBV10-1,CASSELDYHEQFF
.,few,TRBJ2-7,TRBV4-2,CASSQDSTSYEQYF
TRBD1,.,TRBJ1-4,TRBV5-6,CASSYGQGHEKLFF
TRBD1,few,TRBJ1-5,TRBV2,CASSDRVGQPQHF
TRBD1,.,TRBJ1-4,TRBV7-9,CASSPGQGTNEKLFF
TRBD1,.,TRBJ2-2,TRBV4-2,CASSQGQGAGTGELFF
TRBD1,.,TRBJ1-2,TRBV5-1,CASSWSDRAHYGYTF
TRBD1,.,TRBJ1-5,TRBV29-1,CSVRAGGSNQPQHF
TRBD1,.,TRBJ2-2,TRBV5-1,CASSLVGQGLNTGELFF
TRBD1,once,TRBJ2-7,TRBV27,CASSSLDRRSYEQYF
.,.,TRBJ2-7,TRBV6-6,CASSRFTGSEQYF
.,.,TRBJ1-3,TRBV6-5,CASRLRTEFGGTIYF
TRBD2,.,TRBJ2-7,TRBV6-5,CASSYSAGGRNEQYF
.,.,TRBJ2-6,TRBV9,CASSVEWGTGANVLTF
TRBD1,once,TRBJ1-1,TRBV27,CASSDRGMNTEAFF
.,.,TRBJ1-4,TRBV19,CASSIVGVNEKLFF
.,.,TRBJ1-1,TRBV7-2,CASSGGAGLNTEAFF
TRBD1,.,TRBJ1-2,TRBV28,CASSPPKRQGPGYTF
.,.,TRBJ1-2,TRBV7-2,CASSFGGIYGYTF
.,few,TRBJ2-6,TRBV5-1,CASSADGLSGANVLTF
TRBD1,.,TRBJ1-4,TRBV6-1,CASREGTGVEKLFF
.,.,TRBJ2-7,TRBV9,CASSVEDRYEQYF
TRBD1,.,TRBJ1-5,TRBV10-2,CASSGQGLQPQHF
TRBD1,.,TRBJ1-1,TRBV11-3,CASSLQGDTEAFF
TRBD1,.,TRBJ1-1,TRBV29-1,CSVTGGNTEAFF
.,.,TRBJ1-5,TRBV19,CASSIAGGSNQPQHF